The 6 T cell receptor beta chains listed next were all sequenced from one sample in a study of shared clonotypes between healthy human individuals. The protocol was immunoSEQ multiplex PCR, while the TCRdb copy is restricted to in-frame clones and leaves out a portion. The sample shows some 2.4 million clones, 90% to 95% of them seen only once. The sequenced material came from naive CD4+ T cells from PBMCs. Subset noted: CD45RA+ positively selected. The receptor source for this set is a man younger than 30 in good health. Some clones in this sample may be carry-over from other donors' samples.

A word on this clone: Within the sample, other DNA sequences also encode this same CDR3. The J gene is TRBJ2-7, the V gene TRBV29-1; possible D gene TRBD1, 6 bases. V was clipped by 4 bases and J by 2 bases, with 9 bases between them. CDR1 SQVTM and CDR2 ANQGSEA come from the germline V gene. CDR3 length: 12 amino acids. The CDR3 DNA reads TGCAGCGTTGCTACAGGGACCTACGAGCAGTACTTC. Translation: CSVATGTYEQYF.

This clone was seen just once. The rearrangement uses TRBV7-8 and TRBJ1-5, with D possibly matching TRBD1 (5 bases). The germline V gene has CDR1 SGHVS and CDR2 FQNEAQ. The CDR3 extends over 19 amino acids. V was pared by 2 bases and J by 4 bases, with 24 bases between. Written as DNA, the CDR3 is TGTGCCAGCAGCTTAAGTAGTGTTACTTCCCAGGGCGGGAATCAGCCCCAGCATTTT. Translating gives CASSLSSVTSQGGNQPQHF.

The V and J genes are TRBV7-2 and TRBJ2-3; D is undetermined. Looked up from germline, CDR1 is SGHTA and CDR2 is FQGNSA. The CDR3 runs to 14 residues. V was clipped by 0 bases and J by 1 base, with 5 bases between them. CDR3 sequence: CASSLAEGTDTQYF. In DNA, the CDR3 is TGTGCCAGCAGCTTAGCCGAGGGCACAGATACGCAGTATTTT.

The genes are TRBV6-5 and TRBJ2-7, with 7 bases fitting TRBD1. CDR3 length equals 13 residues. The germline V gene encodes CDR1 MNHEY and CDR2 SVGAGI. J gave up 6 bases and V 5 bases, and 7 bases lay outside the gene matches. The CDR3 spells CASSDRVFGEQYF. The CDR3 nucleotides read TGTGCCAGCAGTGACAGGGTATTCGGCGAGCAGTACTTC.

This chain connects TRBV28 to TRBJ1-1; possibly TRBD1 for D (5 bases). Trimming pared 8 bases from V and 5 bases from J, leaving 15 bases between. In germline, CDR1 is MDHEN, CDR2 SYDVKM. There are 13 residues in the CDR3. CDR3 sequence: CASQSGSGTEAFF. For the CDR3, the DNA is TGTGCCAGCCAGTCAGGGTCGGGGACTGAAGCTTTCTTT. Full variable domain (missing parts from reference TRBV28 and TRBJ1-1): DVKVTQSSRYLVKRTGEKVFLECVQDMDHENMFWYRQDPGLGLRLIYFSYDVKMKEKGDIPEGYSVSREKKERFSLILESASTNQTSMYLCASQSGSGTEAFFGQGTRLTVV.

The gene calls are TRBV5-1 and TRBJ2-5; no clear D. Trimming took 10 bases from V and 4 from J, leaving 8 bases between them. CDR1 is SGHRS and CDR2 is YFSETQ in the germline V gene. This CDR3 is 10 amino acids long. The CDR3 protein is CASGGETQYF. CDR3 DNA: TGCGCCTCCGGCGGAGAGACCCAGTACTTC.